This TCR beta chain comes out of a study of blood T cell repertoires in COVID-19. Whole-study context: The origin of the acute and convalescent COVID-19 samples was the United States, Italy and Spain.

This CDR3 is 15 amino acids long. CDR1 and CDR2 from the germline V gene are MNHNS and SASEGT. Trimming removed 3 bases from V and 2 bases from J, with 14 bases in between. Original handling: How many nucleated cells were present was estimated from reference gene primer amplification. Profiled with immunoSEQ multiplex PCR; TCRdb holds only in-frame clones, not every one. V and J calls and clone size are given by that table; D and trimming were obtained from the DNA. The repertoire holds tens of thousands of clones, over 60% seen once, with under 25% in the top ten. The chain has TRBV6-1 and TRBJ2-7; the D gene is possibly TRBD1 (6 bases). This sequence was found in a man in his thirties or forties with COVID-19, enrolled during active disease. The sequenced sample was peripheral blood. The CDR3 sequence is CASSEYLTGTYEQYF. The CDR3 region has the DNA TGTGCCAGCAGTGAGTATCTGACAGGCACCTACGAGCAGTACTTC.